This T cell receptor (beta chain) was captured in a study of T-cell memory formation after mild COVID-19. Study conclusions and caveats: CD4+ bias marked clones expanding day 15 to 37, unlike balanced contracting clones. Detection of some responders pre-infection suggested pre-existing cross-reactive memory T cells participated.

This clonotype was seen at least ten times. Its antigen is still unknown. V shed 3 bases and J shed 6 bases, with 9 bases lying between them. The germline CDR1 and CDR2 sequences are SGHAT and FQDESV (reference sequence). This CDR3 region has 12 residues. TCRalpha and TCRbeta libraries used 5'RACE with constant-segment primers and UMIs. TCRdb re-called the 5' RACE reads through MiXCR, storing one row per CDR3 protein. Of fewer than 350,000 distinct CDR3 sequences detected, about 13% appear once; the ten largest clones hold roughly a fifth. The chain recombines TRBV11-1 with TRBJ2-7; D ambiguous. This clonotype originated in a man between 18 and 29 years old who had mild COVID-19 (a few samples of this study predate the infection). Cell type and time point are not known. Input material: PBMCs or a T cell subset sorted from them (not recorded which). CDR3 sequence: CASSFSLSEQYF. CDR3 nucleotide sequence: TGTGCCAGCAGCTTTAGCCTAAGCGAGCAGTACTTC.